These 9 T cell receptor beta chains share one sample of origin, sequenced in a study of early T cells in non-severe SARS-CoV-2 infection. TCRdb re-analysed the 5' RACE reads in MiXCR, keeping a single row per CDR3 protein. Of roughly 28,000 distinct CDR3 sequences listed, more than 4% are singletons. The specimen sequenced was whole blood. The receptors derive from an adult who was a healthcare worker with PCR-confirmed SARS-CoV-2 infection or an uninfected control (not recorded which).

V and J are TRBV29-1 and TRBJ2-4; TRBD1 might be the D (5 bases). This CDR3 spans 13 amino acids. The ends were cut back, 7 bases at V and 3 bases at J, with 13 bases in the middle. The germline CDR1 and CDR2 sequences are SQVTM and ANQGSEA. The CDR3 DNA follows: TGCAGCGCAAATCAGGGTGGCAAAAACATTCAGTACTTC. Protein: CSANQGGKNIQYF.

At least ten counts were recorded for this clonotype. CDR3 sequence: CASSQARPGGSYNEQFF. The CDR3, as DNA: TGTGCCAGCAGCCAAGCCCGCCCCGGGGGCTCCTACAATGAGCAGTTCTTC. This chain links TRBV3-1 with TRBJ2-1, with D possibly matching TRBD2 (6 bases). Germline V gives CDR1 LGHDT, CDR2 YNNKEL (reference sequence). This CDR3 spans 17 amino acids. V dropped 1 base and J dropped 0 bases, with 13 bases sitting between them.

This clonotype was detected only a few times. The V and J genes are TRBV7-3 and TRBJ2-2; the D gene is possibly TRBD2 (6 bases). With 5 bases removed from V and 2 bases from J, the gap between germline ends came to 12 bases. Looked up from germline, CDR1 is SGHTA and CDR2 is FQGTGA. This CDR3 has 15 amino acids. CDR3 DNA: TGTGCCAGCAGCCGCGAGCGGGTTAACACCGGGGAGCTGTTTTTT. Translating it yields CASSRERVNTGELFF.

This clonotype was detected ten times or more. The chain carries TRBV28 and TRBJ2-2, with D possibly TRBD1 on 7 matching bases. This CDR3 has 18 amino acids. The V gene's germline CDR1 is MDHEN and CDR2 SYDVKM. The V and J ends lost 2 bases and 3 bases respectively, with 19 bases between them. The CDR3 DNA reads as TGTGCCAGCAGTTTACCTAGGTCAGGGGGGCGCGACACCGGGGAGCTGTTTTTT. Its translation is CASSLPRSGGRDTGELFF.

This clonotype was observed a handful of times. V usage is TRBV7-9 and J usage is TRBJ1-2; TRBD1 agrees at 12 bases. The CDR3 extends over 14 amino acids. Germline CDR1 reads SEHNR; CDR2 reads FQNEAQ (reference sequence). Trimming cost V 3 bases and J 8 bases; bases outside gene matches: 4. CDR3 amino acids: CASSLGQGAEGYTF. The CDR3 bases are TGTGCCAGCAGCTTGGGACAGGGGGCAGAGGGCTACACCTTC. The whole variable domain, remainder taken from reference TRBV7-9 and TRBJ1-2, is DTGVSQNPRHKITKRGQNVTFRCDPISEHNRLYWYRQTLGQGPEFLTYFQNEAQLEKSRLLSDRFSAERPKGSFSTLEIQRTEQGDSAMYLCASSLGQGAEGYTFGSGTRLTVV.

In this sample, this clonotype turned up many times. This chain connects TRBV11-2 to TRBJ2-1; D remains unclear. The V and J ends lost 2 bases and 8 bases respectively, with 10 bases between them. Germline V lookup: CDR1 SGHAT, CDR2 FQNNGV. The CDR3 has 13 residues. The CDR3 protein is CASSLWSEDEQFF. The CDR3 DNA is TGTGCCAGCAGCTTATGGTCCGAGGATGAGCAGTTCTTC.

This clonotype came up many times. This chain links TRBV28 with TRBJ1-5, with 8 bases matching TRBD1. CDR1 and CDR2 (germline): MDHEN, SYDVKM. With 0 bases clipped from V and 4 bases from J, the junction kept 8 bases outside the gene matches. The length of the CDR3 is 17 residues. The CDR3 region has the DNA TGTGCCAGCAGTTTATGGAGCGGACAGGGAGATAATCAGCCCCAGCATTTT. Translated, it gives CASSLWSGQGDNQPQHF. The full variable domain, completed using reference TRBV28 and TRBJ1-5, is DVKVTQSSRYLVKRTGEKVFLECVQDMDHENMFWYRQDPGLGLRLIYFSYDVKMKEKGDIPEGYSVSREKKERFSLILESASTNQTSMYLCASSLWSGQGDNQPQHFGDGTRLSIL.

This clonotype was picked up many times. The chain is built from TRBV11-2 and TRBJ2-7; 13 bases match TRBD2. Germline CDR1 reads SGHAT; CDR2 reads FQNNGV. The CDR3 is made up of 15 amino acids. V trimming: 3 bases; J trimming: 4 bases; junction bases outside the gene matches: 3. Here the CDR3 DNA reads TGTGCCAGCAGCTTGGGACTAGCGGGATTATACGAGCAGTACTTC. Translated: CASSLGLAGLYEQYF.

This clonotype was seen a few times. This chain connects TRBV19 to TRBJ1-2; 7 nucleotides match TRBD1. The CDR3 has 14 amino acids. Trimming removed 5 bases from V and 2 bases from J; junction bases left unmatched: 5. Germline loops: CDR1 LNHDA, CDR2 SQIVND (reference sequence). For the CDR3, the DNA is TGTGCCAGTAGTTACAGGGGTCGAAACTATGGCTACACCTTC. Translation gives CASSYRGRNYGYTF.